This entry is about one T cell receptor beta chain. The data originate from a study of cytomegalovirus exposure and HLA in healthy donors. The germline gives CDR1 MGHRA, CDR2 YSYEKL. This CDR3 comprises 16 residues. Between the trimmed V and J ends, which lost 0 bases and 3 bases, there was a span of 12 bases. The PCR had 60 Vbeta and 13 Jbeta primers. This table comes from immunoSEQ multiplex PCR, and its TCRdb copy is limited to in-frame clones, with some not included. The sample holds around 200,000 clones, around three quarters seen once. The rearrangement uses TRBV4-1 and TRBJ1-5, with a weak D call TRBD1 (6 bases). Sequenced: PBMCs. This sequence originates from a woman between 25 and 40 years old in good health and CMV-seropositive. CDR3 coding DNA: TGCGCCAGCAGCCAAGAGTGGGCGGGGGCCAATCAGCCCCAGCATTTT. It translates to CASSQEWAGANQPQHF.